A selection of T cell receptor beta chains follows, all from one sample in a study of neurological immune-mediated disorders. One entry per CDR3 protein, called by TCRdb with MiXCR from the 5' RACE reads. The sample has 35,000 to 45,000 distinct CDR3 sequences, nearly 7.5% seen once. The sample taken for sequencing was PBMCs. Source of these receptors: a woman aged 40 to 50 in good health. Each CDR3 is given with its conserved first and last residue. Each record gives: CDR3 DNA, CDR3 protein, clone size, CDR3 length, V gene, J gene, D gene. The D gene is left open where the match is weak. A clone size is listed for some rows: how often the clone was seen (once, few, many), or a class if it is expanded.

TGCGCCAGCAGAGCGGCGGACCCTGTCTCTGGGGCCAACGTCCTGACTTTC	CASRAADPVSGANVLTF	many	17	TRBV5-1	TRBJ2-6	NA
TGTGCCAGCAGCTTAGAGGCAGGGGGCGGGAACTATGGCTACACCTTC	CASSLEAGGGNYGYTF	many	16	TRBV7-2	TRBJ1-2	TRBD1
TGTGCCAGCAGCGACCCGTTGGGGTCCCTCACCTACGAGCAGTACTTC	CASSDPLGSLTYEQYF	many	16	TRBV28	TRBJ2-7	NA
TGCGCCAGCAGCTTGGTACAGGGGAACACCGGGGAGCTGTTTTTT	CASSLVQGNTGELFF	many	15	TRBV5-1	TRBJ2-2	NA
TGTGCCAGCAGACCGGACCCACCAGAGCAGTTCTTC	CASRPDPPEQFF	many	12	TRBV12-3/TRBV12-4	TRBJ2-1	NA
TGCAGTGCGGGAGGGGGGGCTTTCTTT	CSAGGGAFF	many	9	TRBV20-1	TRBJ1-1	NA
TGTGCCAGCAGCCGAGGACAGGGAAATACTGAAGCTTTCTTT	CASSRGQGNTEAFF	many	14	TRBV4-2	TRBJ1-1	TRBD1
TGTGCCATCAGTGAGTCAGGGGTGATCGGTCAGCCCCAGCATTTT	CAISESGVIGQPQHF	many	15	TRBV10-3	TRBJ1-5	NA
TGTGCCAGCAGTTTACCTCCGGGACAGGGGGTGGGGGCTTTCTTT	CASSLPPGQGVGAFF	many	15	TRBV28	TRBJ1-1	TRBD1
TGTGCCACCAGCAGCCAAGAGGACAGGGGCTACGAGCAGTACTTC	CATSSQEDRGYEQYF	many	15	TRBV15	TRBJ2-7	TRBD1
TGTGCCAGCAGCCCGCCGGGACCACAAGAGACCCAGTACTTC	CASSPPGPQETQYF	many	14	TRBV7-9	TRBJ2-5	NA
TGTGCCAGCAGCGCCCAGGGCGGGAGGGGATACAATGAGCAGTTCTTC	CASSAQGGRGYNEQFF	many	16	TRBV9	TRBJ2-1	TRBD2
TGTGCCAGCAGCTTAGGGGGTTCGATTTCTGGAAACACCATATATTTT	CASSLGGSISGNTIYF	many	16	TRBV7-6	TRBJ1-3	NA
TGTGCCAGCAGCTTAAACAGGGGGCTGGGGAATGAAGCTTTCTTT	CASSLNRGLGNEAFF	few	15	TRBV7-8	TRBJ1-1	TRBD1
TGTGCCAGCAGCGTATCCGGTAGTGCCTACGAGCAGTACTTC	CASSVSGSAYEQYF	many	14	TRBV9	TRBJ2-7	NA
TGCGCCAGCAGCGGGTTTTTGACTAGCGGGGCTGCGAACACCGGAGAGCTGTTTTTT	CASSGFLTSGAANTGELFF	few	19	TRBV5-1	TRBJ2-2	TRBD2
TGTGCCAGCAGTACCAGCGGGGAGCTGTTTTTT	CASSTSGELFF	many	11	TRBV28	TRBJ2-2	NA
TGCAGCGCCCAACGGGACAGTTCCGCTAACTATGGCTACACCTTC	CSAQRDSSANYGYTF	many	15	TRBV29-1	TRBJ1-2	TRBD1
TGTGCCACCAGTGATCGACGACAGGGCACAGATACGCAGTATTTT	CATSDRRQGTDTQYF	many	15	TRBV24-1	TRBJ2-3	NA
TGTGCCAGCAGCGGCGGGAGCGGAGGGTACAATGAGCAGTTCTTC	CASSGGSGGYNEQFF	many	15	TRBV28	TRBJ2-1	TRBD2
TGTGCCAGCACTAGGGACAGGTTCTATCAGCCCCAGCATTTT	CASTRDRFYQPQHF	many	14	TRBV12-3/TRBV12-4	TRBJ1-5	TRBD1
TGTGCCAGCAGCGTAGGTATATCTAGCGGCGCCCGGGATACGCAGTATTTT	CASSVGISSGARDTQYF	many	17	TRBV9	TRBJ2-3	TRBD2
TGCGCCAGCAGCTTGTATCGCCCGACAGGCTTGAGCACAGATACGCAGTATTTT	CASSLYRPTGLSTDTQYF	many	18	TRBV5-1	TRBJ2-3	NA
TGTGCCAGCAGTTTCGGGCCTACTAGCGGGAGTGTCAAGACCCAGTACTTC	CASSFGPTSGSVKTQYF	many	17	TRBV28	TRBJ2-5	TRBD2
TGTGCCAGCTCATGGAATAAACAGAGGACAGATACGCAGTATTTT	CASSWNKQRTDTQYF	NA	15	TRBV18	TRBJ2-3	NA
TGTGCCAGCAGTTACGAGGCGAAAGGGCCTGAAGCTTTCTTT	CASSYEAKGPEAFF	NA	14	TRBV6-2/TRBV6-3	TRBJ1-1	NA
TGCGCCAGCAGCTGGGGACGGAACTCTGGAAACACCATATATTTT	CASSWGRNSGNTIYF	NA	15	TRBV5-1	TRBJ1-3	NA
TGCAGTGCTAGCGGAGAAGCGGGCGTCGAGCAGTACTTC	CSASGEAGVEQYF	many	13	TRBV20-1	TRBJ2-7	NA
TGCGCCAGCAGCCAAGCCCCCCTCGGAGGCCGAGGGGCCGACACCGGGGAGCTGTTTTTT	CASSQAPLGGRGADTGELFF	many	20	TRBV4-1	TRBJ2-2	NA
TGTGCCATCAACCCCCTAGGGTCACCTCCTAGCTCCTACAATGAGCAGTTCTTC	CAINPLGSPPSSYNEQFF	many	18	TRBV10-3	TRBJ2-1	NA
TGCGCCAGCAGCTTGGAGCGGGGGAACACTGAAGCTTTCTTT	CASSLERGNTEAFF	many	14	TRBV5-1	TRBJ1-1	NA
TGTGCCAGCAGCCGTGAATGGGGGGCAGATGAGCAGTTCTTC	CASSREWGADEQFF	many	14	TRBV14	TRBJ2-1	NA
TGTGCCTGGAGTCCACTCGGGCTATACAATGAGCAGTTCTTC	CAWSPLGLYNEQFF	few	14	TRBV30	TRBJ2-1	NA
TGCAGTGCTAGCTCTAGCGGGGGCTTGGTCACCGGGGAGCTGTTTTTT	CSASSSGGLVTGELFF	many	16	TRBV20-1	TRBJ2-2	TRBD2
TGCAGCGTTGAGCAGGGGGCCGTGGGCACTGAAGCTTTCTTT	CSVEQGAVGTEAFF	many	14	TRBV29-1	TRBJ1-1	TRBD1
TGTGCCAGCAGCCAAGAGGTCCAGGGGTATGGCTACACCTTC	CASSQEVQGYGYTF	many	14	TRBV3-1	TRBJ1-2	NA
TGTGCCAGCAGCTTACGTTGGGGACTCCGGACTAGCGGGAGGACAGATACGCAGTATTTT	CASSLRWGLRTSGRTDTQYF	few	20	TRBV7-8	TRBJ2-3	TRBD2
TGTGCCAGCAGTCCCCGAAAGGGACAGGGGAACACTGAAGCTTTCTTT	CASSPRKGQGNTEAFF	many	16	TRBV6-2/TRBV6-3	TRBJ1-1	TRBD1
TGTGCCAGCAGTTCTACAGGGGAAAAGGACGAGCAGTACTTC	CASSSTGEKDEQYF	many	14	TRBV7-9	TRBJ2-7	TRBD1
TGCAGTGCTAGCCGAATCATCCGGGACAGGGGGCAACGGAAGGGTAATCAGCCCCAGCATTTT	CSASRIIRDRGQRKGNQPQHF	many	21	TRBV20-1	TRBJ1-5	TRBD1
TGCGCCAGCAGCTCGACGGTCCTGGGACAGGGCAATGGCTACACCTTC	CASSSTVLGQGNGYTF	many	16	TRBV5-1	TRBJ1-2	TRBD1
TGCAGTGCTAGGAGAGGCGGGATCGGTGGCACTGAAGCTTTCTTT	CSARRGGIGGTEAFF	many	15	TRBV20-1	TRBJ1-1	NA
TGTGCCAGCAGCCCCACGGACAGGGGTGGTGGCTACACCTTC	CASSPTDRGGGYTF	many	14	TRBV7-6	TRBJ1-2	TRBD1
TGTGCCAGCAGCGGGTCAACGAACACTGAAGCTTTCTTT	CASSGSTNTEAFF	many	13	TRBV6-5	TRBJ1-1	NA
TGTGCCAGCAGCGCCGCCGGGACGGCAAAACTGTTTTTT	CASSAAGTAKLFF	medium-sized	13	TRBV5-5	TRBJ1-4	NA
TGTGCCAGCAGCTTAGCCCAGGGGATCGGGCACAATCAGCCCCAGCATTTT	CASSLAQGIGHNQPQHF	many	17	TRBV7-9	TRBJ1-5	NA
TGTGCCAGCAGCCTCCTGAGTGGAGGGTTCTATGGCTACACCTTC	CASSLLSGGFYGYTF	many	15	TRBV3-1	TRBJ1-2	NA
TGTGCCAGCCGGGCTGGCTGGGAAACGGAGACCCAGTACTTC	CASRAGWETETQYF	once	14	TRBV12-3/TRBV12-4	TRBJ2-5	NA
TGCAGTGCCCCCGCCCGGGTCGGGGAGCTGTTTTTT	CSAPARVGELFF	many	12	TRBV20-1	TRBJ2-2	NA
TGTGCCACGGGGGACAGCCAAAACATTCAGTACTTC	CATGDSQNIQYF	many	12	TRBV28	TRBJ2-4	NA
TGCAGCGCTGGGACAGACAGAACTAATGAAAAACTGTTTTTT	CSAGTDRTNEKLFF	many	14	TRBV29-1	TRBJ1-4	TRBD1
TGTGCCAGCAGCCGCGACAGGGCCGGGGGGGAGCTGTTTTTT	CASSRDRAGGELFF	many	14	TRBV5-4	TRBJ2-2	TRBD1
TGTGCCAGCAGCCAGGGACTAGGGGTCTACGAGCAGTACTTC	CASSQGLGVYEQYF	many	14	TRBV3-1	TRBJ2-7	TRBD2
TGTGCCAGCAGCCCCGGGACGCCCGATTCCTACGAGCAGTACTTC	CASSPGTPDSYEQYF	many	15	TRBV27	TRBJ2-7	NA
TGCGCCAGCAGCCCCGGACAGCCCTATGGCTACACCTTC	CASSPGQPYGYTF	many	13	TRBV5-1	TRBJ1-2	NA
TGCAGTGCTTCCCGGGACTCATTGGGAGGCTCCTACAATGAGCGGTTCTTC	CSASRDSLGGSYNERFF	NA	17	TRBV20-1	TRBJ2-1	NA
TGTGCCAGCAGCGAACCCAGGGGGAACACTGAAGCTTTCTTT	CASSEPRGNTEAFF	many	14	TRBV7-9	TRBJ1-1	NA
TGTGCCAGCAGCCGGAAGCCGGGACTAGCGGTCAAGGAGGCGACCCAGTACTTC	CASSRKPGLAVKEATQYF	many	18	TRBV3-1	TRBJ2-5	TRBD2
TGTGCTAGTGGTTTGGTAATCGGGGGGCAGTGGACCGGGGAGCTGTTTTTT	CASGLVIGGQWTGELFF	many	17	TRBV12-5	TRBJ2-2	NA
TGCGCCAGCAGCTTGGACCCCGGGACAGGGAGCACCGGGGAGCTGTTTTTT	CASSLDPGTGSTGELFF	many	17	TRBV5-1	TRBJ2-2	TRBD1